This TCR beta chain was profiled in a study of molecular identifiers for immune sequencing clone quantification. Study summary: Four portions were sequenced after RNA from about 20,000 or 100,000 naive CD8 cells was split five ways in replicates.

In TCRdb, the PCR reads were re-called with MiXCR into one record per CDR3 protein. The sample carries 300,000 to 400,000 distinct CDR3 sequences, about a fifth recorded once. The CDR3 runs to 15 residues. Germline V gives CDR1 MNHEY, CDR2 SMNVEV (reference sequence). V was clipped by 7 bases and J by 10 bases; unmatched bases: 12. This clonotype was observed at least ten times. The receptor was derived from a human donor in good health. Some libraries in this study had Jurkat cell RNA spiked in. The chain is built from TRBV27 and TRBJ1-6, with TRBD1 matching over 8 bases. Sequencing was carried out using naive CD8+ T cells from blood, with Jurkat cell RNA spiked in. Subset defined: FACS-sorted CD8+CD4-CCR7+CD45RA+ naive T cells. The CDR3 region is CASTSIQGAGSPLHF. CDR3 nucleotide sequence: TGTGCCAGCACTTCGATTCAGGGGGCAGGCTCACCCCTCCACTTT.